This T cell receptor beta chain was observed in a study of blood T cell repertoires in COVID-19. V was trimmed by 7 bases and J by 6 bases, leaving 9 bases between them. Germline CDR1 reads LNHDA; CDR2 reads SQIVND (reference sequence). CDR3 length equals 11 residues. The protocol was immunoSEQ multiplex PCR, while the TCRdb copy is restricted to in-frame clones and leaves out a portion. The sample records about 100,000 clones, around 84% being singletons. This chain connects TRBV19 to TRBJ1-1; possible D gene TRBD1, 5 bases. The clonotype comes from a man between 65 and 85 years old with active or convalescent COVID-19. Sample: peripheral blood. The CDR3 nucleotides are TGTGCCAGTAAAAGGGGCGCTGAAGCTTTCTTT. Translating gives CASKRGAEAFF.